The 5 T cell receptor beta chains below come from one sample, sequenced in a study of blood T cell repertoires in COVID-19. Profiling relied on immunoSEQ multiplex PCR, and the TCRdb table lists in-frame clones only, not all of them. The sample comprises 150,000 to 200,000 clones, roughly nine tenths of which are singletons, and around 9.9% rests with the top ten. Sequencing used peripheral blood. All receptors come from a woman aged 55-70 years with COVID-19, enrolled during active disease.

This chain uses TRBV20-1 with TRBJ1-6, with 7 nucleotides matching TRBD1. The CDR3 totals 14 residues. The germline V gene has CDR1 DFQATT and CDR2 SNEGSKA (reference sequence). Unmatched junction bases numbered 3, after V lost 3 bases and J lost 4 bases. Written as DNA, the CDR3 is TGCAGTGCTAGTGCGGGACAGTATAATTCACCCCTCCACTTT. Amino acid sequence: CSASAGQYNSPLHF.

V and J are TRBV12-5 and TRBJ2-1; 9 bases fit TRBD2. From germline, CDR1 is LGHNT and CDR2 FRNRAP. V was pared by 0 bases and J by 4 bases, with 4 bases of the junction left unmatched. The CDR3 has 16 residues. CDR3 coding DNA: TGTGCTAGTGGTTTGGTACCCCTAGCGGGGTACAATGAGCAGTTCTTC. Its translation: CASGLVPLAGYNEQFF.

The rearrangement joins TRBV18 to TRBJ1-6; possible D gene TRBD1, 5 bases. V dropped 5 bases and J dropped 6 bases, with 8 bases sitting between them. CDR3 size: 13 residues. Germline CDR1 is KGHSH and CDR2 is LQKENI. CDR3 in amino acids: CASSSGVNSPLHF. Here the CDR3 DNA reads TGTGCCAGCTCATCGGGGGTTAATTCACCCCTCCACTTT.

The chain has TRBV7-9 and TRBJ2-7; the D gene is possibly TRBD1 (5 bases). This CDR3 comprises 14 residues. Germline lookup yields CDR1 SEHNR and CDR2 FQNEAQ (reference sequence). Trimming stripped 2 bases from V and 0 bases from J, with 8 bases between. CDR3 region: CASSLSGNSYEQYF. The DNA for the CDR3 is TGTGCCAGCAGCTTATCAGGGAACTCCTACGAGCAGTACTTC. Combining the CDR3 with reference TRBV7-9 and TRBJ2-7 gives the whole variable domain DTGVSQNPRHKITKRGQNVTFRCDPISEHNRLYWYRQTLGQGPEFLTYFQNEAQLEKSRLLSDRFSAERPKGSFSTLEIQRTEQGDSAMYLCASSLSGNSYEQYFGPGTRLTVT.

In its sample, this clone was seen a few times. The chain employs TRBV7-3 and TRBJ1-3, with 10 bases identical to TRBD1. CDR1 and CDR2 from the germline V gene are SGHTA and FQGTGA. Germline trimming cut 2 bases from V and 2 bases from J; bases unmatched to any gene: 6. The CDR3 sequence is 17 residues long. Here the CDR3 DNA reads TGTGCCAGCAGCTTACGCGGGACAGGGGATACTGGAAACACCATATATTTT. Translated, it gives CASSLRGTGDTGNTIYF.